Listed below are T cell receptor beta chains from one sample, sequenced in a study of T cells expressing NK-cell markers. TCRdb re-called the 5' RACE reads and shows each CDR3 protein once, DNA omitted. Here the sample table reports about 110,000 distinct CDR3 sequences. Sequencing input: blood T cells: a sorted CD56 or NKG2C T cell subset, CD4+ or CD8+ T cells, or bulk PBMC T cells (not recorded which). The origin of the receptors is a woman between 18 and 75 years old in good health. CDR3s include the opening cysteine and the closing phenylalanine or tryptophan.

j_call v_call cdr3_aa
TRBJ1-5 TRBV27 CASSERQGSAQPQHF
TRBJ2-5 TRBV4-2 CASSQVLWDPETQYF
TRBJ2-2 TRBV12-3/TRBV12-4 CASSTQAGDIGELFF
TRBJ2-3 TRBV29-1 CSVVRGQISTDTQYF
TRBJ1-1 TRBV29-1 CSVGPHWTSTEAFF
TRBJ2-2 TRBV11-1 CASSFASGELFF
TRBJ2-3 TRBV4-3 CASSQSRGGLYTQYF
TRBJ2-3 TRBV27 CASSFNLAGPTDTQYF
TRBJ2-1 TRBV4-3 CASSPGRGHNEQFF
TRBJ2-2 TRBV29-1 CSVEEPRREVETGELFF
TRBJ2-3 TRBV13 CASSRGEGPDTQYF
TRBJ2-3 TRBV27 CASSLNFADTQYF
TRBJ2-6 TRBV4-3 CASSQDQTRIYSGANVLTF
TRBJ2-5 TRBV5-5 CASSSPLAGGQQETQYF
TRBJ2-3 TRBV7-8 CASIIVAGEFSDTQYF
TRBJ2-1 TRBV19 CASREGQDNEQFF